The rows below give T cell receptor beta chains drawn from one sample of a study of regulatory T cells in long-lasting Graves disease. A single record per CDR3 protein comes from TCRdb applying MiXCR to the multiplex PCR reads. The sample lists hundreds of thousands of distinct CDR3 sequences, around 20% occurring once. The sequences come from peripheral blood mononuclear cells (PBMCs), collected when the disease was refractory, from a patient treated with antithyroid drugs. These receptors originate from a female donor with Graves disease. Both conserved end residues are part of each CDR3. D genes are given only for firm matches. Clone size is given for some rows only: seen once, a few or many times, or a class if the clone is expanded.

>TRBD1|17|TRBJ1-2|TRBV28|.
CASSSHPGAGTVGGCTF
TGTGCCAGCAGTTCCCACCCTGGGGCCGGGACAGTCGGTGGCTGCACCTTC
>TRBD1|13|TRBJ2-7|TRBV10-3|.
CAIRGTEGSEQYF
TGTGCCATCAGGGGGACAGAGGGATCCGAGCAGTACTTC
>.|12|TRBJ1-2|TRBV29-1|.
CSVDPGFYGYTF
TGCAGCGTTGATCCGGGGTTCTATGGCTACACCTTC
>.|14|TRBJ2-7|TRBV7-8|many
CASSLGASPYEQYF
TGTGCCAGCAGCTTGGGAGCGTCGCCCTACGAGCAGTACTTC
>.|14|TRBJ1-5|TRBV12-3/TRBV12-4|few
CASNLIGNGQPQHF
TGTGCCAGCAACCTAATCGGGAACGGTCAGCCCCAGCATTTT
>TRBD1|14|TRBJ1-2|TRBV15|few
CATSVTGGPYGYTF
TGTGCCACCAGCGTTACAGGGGGCCCCTATGGCTACACCTTC
>TRBD1|15|TRBJ1-5|TRBV19|.
CASSGAGTVSQPQHF
TGTGCCAGTAGCGGAGCCGGGACAGTAAGCCAGCCCCAGCATTTT
>.|15|TRBJ1-4|TRBV7-9|few
CASGPRGSFNEKLFF
TGTGCCAGCGGCCCGCGGGGCAGTTTTAATGAAAAACTGTTTTTT
>.|14|TRBJ2-7|TRBV28|many
CASSFTATGYEQYF
TGTGCCAGCAGTTTTACCGCGACCGGCTACGAGCAGTACTTC
>.|16|TRBJ2-5|TRBV15|.
CATSRGTELQLETQYF
TGTGCCACCAGCAGAGGTACTGAGTTGCAGCTAGAGACCCAGTACTTC
>.|12|TRBJ2-5|TRBV6-1|few
CASAEPKETQYF
TGTGCCAGCGCCGAGCCAAAAGAGACCCAGTACTTC
>.|13|TRBJ1-5|TRBV18|many
CASSPTGDQPQHF
TGTGCCAGCTCACCCACGGGGGATCAGCCCCAGCATTTT
>.|15|TRBJ1-1|TRBV5-5|.
CASSEQTISGTEAFF
TGTGCCAGCAGCGAACAGACAATTAGTGGGACTGAAGCTTTCTTT
>.|14|TRBJ2-2|TRBV5-6|.
CASSLGPYTGELFF
TGTGCCAGCAGCTTGGGGCCGTACACCGGGGAGCTGTTTTTT
>.|13|TRBJ1-1|TRBV3-1|.
CASRMGQNTEAFF
TGTGCCAGCAGGATGGGACAGAACACTGAAGCTTTCTTT
>.|14|TRBJ2-7|TRBV12-5|.
CASGLFSDPYEQYF
TGTGCTAGTGGTTTGTTCTCGGACCCCTACGAGCAGTACTTC
>.|14|TRBJ2-7|TRBV6-1|many
CASSKTGQSYEQYF
TGTGCCAGCAGTAAGACCGGACAGTCCTACGAGCAGTACTTC
>TRBD1|12|TRBJ1-2|TRBV30|many
CAWSVTGGGYTF
TGTGCCTGGAGTGTAACAGGGGGAGGCTACACCTTC
>TRBD1|15|TRBJ1-2|TRBV11-2|many
CASSSPGQANYGYTF
TGTGCCAGCAGCTCTCCGGGACAGGCAAACTATGGCTACACCTTC
>.|16|TRBJ1-1|TRBV6-5|few
CASSFRRVPMNTEAFF
TGTGCCAGCAGTTTTAGGAGGGTACCAATGAACACTGAAGCTTTCTTT
>.|12|TRBJ2-2|TRBV9|many
CASSVGTGELFF
TGTGCCAGCAGTGTGGGCACCGGGGAGCTGTTTTTT
>TRBD1|14|TRBJ2-5|TRBV12-3/TRBV12-4|many
CASSQTGRWETQYF
TGTGCCAGCAGTCAGACAGGGAGATGGGAGACCCAGTACTTC
>TRBD1|16|TRBJ1-1|TRBV19|once
CASNADRAPMNTEAFF
TGTGCCAGCAACGCTGACAGGGCGCCAATGAACACTGAAGCTTTCTTT
>.|14|TRBJ1-4|TRBV3-1|many
CASSQQGGLEKLFF
TGTGCCAGCAGCCAACAGGGAGGACTTGAAAAACTGTTTTTT